These T cell receptor beta chains were read from a single sample in a study of blood T cells in healthy people across ages. TCRdb reanalysed the 5' RACE reads using MiXCR and keeps one entry per CDR3 protein. The sample consists of 700,000 or so distinct CDR3 sequences, approximately 22% of them appearing once. Sequenced input: blood. These receptors were obtained from a man aged 65 to 79 in good health. Both conserved end residues are part of each CDR3. The D gene is left open where the match is weak. Size tells how often a clone was seen (once, few, many) or the class of an expanded clone, and some rows leave it out.

TRBD1	few	TRBV27	TRBJ1-1	TGTGCCAGCAAACAGGGGACCACTAACACTGAAGCTTTCTTT	CASKQGTTNTEAFF
-	-	TRBV18	TRBJ1-3	TGTGCCAGCTCACCGGGGTACTCTGGAAACACCATATATTTT	CASSPGYSGNTIYF
-	-	TRBV5-1	TRBJ1-3	TGCGCCAGCAGCTCCGGCAGCAGTTTTTCTGGAAACACCATATATTTT	CASSSGSSFSGNTIYF
-	-	TRBV12-3/TRBV12-4	TRBJ2-1	TGTGCCAGCAGTTTTGGACGGCGGGACTACAATGAGCAGTTCTTC	CASSFGRRDYNEQFF
TRBD1	-	TRBV12-3/TRBV12-4	TRBJ1-2	TGTGCCAGCAGTAGGAGGGGGAGTGGACAGGGCGCGTATGGCTACACCTTC	CASSRRGSGQGAYGYTF
-	-	TRBV10-3	TRBJ2-4	TGTGCCATCAGAGAAGATAGGGGGAAAAACATTCAGTACTTC	CAIREDRGKNIQYF
-	-	TRBV20-1	TRBJ2-3	TGCAGTGCCGTAGGTCCTCAGGGGCCAGTGGATACGCAGTATTTT	CSAVGPQGPVDTQYF
TRBD1	few	TRBV5-1	TRBJ1-5	TGCGCCAGCAGCTGGGGGACAGGGAATTTCGGCAATCAGCCCCAGCATTTT	CASSWGTGNFGNQPQHF
-	few	TRBV5-5	TRBJ1-4	TGTGCCAGCAGCGTACCCCGGGACCCCACTAATGAAAAACTGTTTTTT	CASSVPRDPTNEKLFF
TRBD1	few	TRBV9	TRBJ2-5	TGTGCCAGCAGCGTAGGGACAGGCCTCCAAGAGACCCAGTACTTC	CASSVGTGLQETQYF
-	few	TRBV4-2	TRBJ2-5	TGTGCCAGCAGCCAAGTGAGGGCTCAAGAGACCCAGTACTTT	CASSQVRAQETQYF
-	-	TRBV3-1	TRBJ1-1	TGTGCCAGCAGCACGGGACTTTGGAACACTGAAGCTTTCTTT	CASSTGLWNTEAFF
TRBD1	many	TRBV14	TRBJ1-4	TGTGCCAGCAGCCATGGACAGGGGGCTCAATGGGAAAAACTGTTTTTT	CASSHGQGAQWEKLFF
TRBD1	few	TRBV18	TRBJ2-1	TGTGCCAGCTCACCAGGGCAGGGGGCCCCCAATGAGCAGTTCTTC	CASSPGQGAPNEQFF
-	few	TRBV30	TRBJ2-1	TGTGCCTGGAGACGGCAGTCCTACAATGAGCAGTTCTTC	CAWRRQSYNEQFF
-	few	TRBV6-2/TRBV6-3	TRBJ1-5	TGTGCCAGCAGTTTCTTGGAGCCGGATATGAACCAGCCCCAGCATTTT	CASSFLEPDMNQPQHF
-	-	TRBV20-1	TRBJ2-5	TGCAGTGCTAGAGATGGAAGGGAGCAAGAGACCCAGTACTTC	CSARDGREQETQYF
TRBD2	few	TRBV5-1	TRBJ2-5	TGCGCCAGCAGCTGGTTAGCGGGAGCTTTGGAGACCCAGTACTTC	CASSWLAGALETQYF
-	-	TRBV20-1	TRBJ1-1	TGCAGTGCTAACAGGGTGTCTGACACTGAAGCTTTCTTT	CSANRVSDTEAFF
-	-	TRBV5-1	TRBJ2-3	TGCGCCAGCAGCTTGGAACGTACGGATACGCAGTATTTT	CASSLERTDTQYF
TRBD1	-	TRBV7-8	TRBJ2-5	TGTGCCAGCAGGTCCCTATTAGGGGGCGTGGAGACCCAGTACTTC	CASRSLLGGVETQYF
-	few	TRBV10-3	TRBJ1-1	TGTGCCATCAGTGATGGGGGGGGGAACACTGAAGCTTTCTTT	CAISDGGGNTEAFF
-	-	TRBV6-5	TRBJ1-2	TGTGCCAGCAGAGCGACAGATAACTATGGCTACACCTTC	CASRATDNYGYTF
-	few	TRBV3-1	TRBJ1-2	TGTGCCAGCAGCCCAGCTTTCGTCGGGACATCTTTCCTCGGCTATGGCTACACCTTC	CASSPAFVGTSFLGYGYTF
-	few	TRBV9	TRBJ2-3	TGTGCCAGCAGCGTTGGGTCAGGTACGCAGTATTTT	CASSVGSGTQYF
TRBD1	few	TRBV20-1	TRBJ1-6	TGCAGTGCTCCGACAGGGACTGATTCACCCCTCCACTTT	CSAPTGTDSPLHF
-	-	TRBV6-1	TRBJ2-5	TGTGCCAGCAGTGAATTTGCGCTGGGGACCCAGTACTTC	CASSEFALGTQYF
TRBD1	-	TRBV24-1	TRBJ1-6	TGTGCCACCAGTCCCGGGACAGGAGAACTACCTAATTCACCCCTCCACTTT	CATSPGTGELPNSPLHF
-	few	TRBV28	TRBJ2-7	TGTGCCAGCAGTTGGACCACAGGGAGGGGCTCCTACGAGCAGTACTTC	CASSWTTGRGSYEQYF
-	few	TRBV6-2/TRBV6-3	TRBJ1-5	TGTGCCAGCCGAGCCCTTAATCAGCCCCAGCATTTT	CASRALNQPQHF
-	-	TRBV10-1	TRBJ2-5	TGCGCCAGCAGTGAAGGAGGTACACAAGAGACCCAGTACTTC	CASSEGGTQETQYF
-	few	TRBV7-9	TRBJ1-1	TGTGCCAGCAGCTTCGACGCGGGAGGAACTGAAGCTTTCTTT	CASSFDAGGTEAFF
-	-	TRBV3-1	TRBJ1-3	TGTGCCAGCAGCCTCCTGAGTGGAAACACCATATATTTT	CASSLLSGNTIYF
-	-	TRBV6-1	TRBJ2-3	TGTGCCAGCAGTGAAGTTCAGGGTAGCACAGATACGCAGTATTTT	CASSEVQGSTDTQYF
-	-	TRBV20-1	TRBJ2-5	TGCAGTGCCCCCGAAACAAGGGGACAAGCCTTTGAAGAGACCCAGTACTTC	CSAPETRGQAFEETQYF
-	-	TRBV7-2	TRBJ1-2	TGTGCCAGCAGCCGGTCCAGGGACGAAGGCTACACCTTC	CASSRSRDEGYTF
TRBD1	few	TRBV5-1	TRBJ1-4	TGCGCCAGCAGCCCTAACAGGGGGCAAGGGAATGAAAAACTGTTTTTT	CASSPNRGQGNEKLFF
TRBD1	many	TRBV20-1	TRBJ2-3	TGCAGTGCCTGTACCGGGACAGGGGATTTGTATACGCAGTATTTT	CSACTGTGDLYTQYF
TRBD1	few	TRBV29-1	TRBJ1-2	TGCAGCGCTCCACCGGGACAGGGAGGAGGCTACACCTTC	CSAPPGQGGGYTF
TRBD2	-	TRBV29-1	TRBJ2-5	TGCAGCGTTGAAATTGGGTCTAGCGGAGGAGAGACCCAGTACTTC	CSVEIGSSGGETQYF
TRBD2	-	TRBV7-9	TRBJ2-3	TGTGTCAGCAGCTTCAATAGCGGGAGACTAGATACGCAGTATTTT	CVSSFNSGRLDTQYF
-	many	TRBV29-1	TRBJ1-4	TGCAGCGCCTGGACCTCCCCGAATGAAAAACTGTTTTTT	CSAWTSPNEKLFF
TRBD1	-	TRBV24-1	TRBJ1-2	TGTGCCACCAGTGAGACGACAGGGTTGCGCTACACCTTC	CATSETTGLRYTF
-	-	TRBV19	TRBJ1-6	TGTGCCAGTAGTCCCGACGTCGTTCGAAATTCACCCCTCCACTTT	CASSPDVVRNSPLHF
-	few	TRBV12-3/TRBV12-4	TRBJ1-4	TGTGCCAGCAGTTTTGGGGGCAGCCGTAATGAAAAACTGTTTTTT	CASSFGGSRNEKLFF
TRBD1	-	TRBV25-1	TRBJ2-1	TGTGCCAGCAGGAGGACAGGGGGCAATGAGCAGTTCTTC	CASRRTGGNEQFF
-	-	TRBV18	TRBJ1-5	TGTGCCAGCTCAGGACCTCCGATGGGAGGTCAGCCCCAGCATTTT	CASSGPPMGGQPQHF
TRBD1	-	TRBV6-2/TRBV6-3	TRBJ2-7	TGTGCCAGCAGTTACTCGAAGACAGGGACCTACGAGCAGTACTTC	CASSYSKTGTYEQYF
-	few	TRBV13	TRBJ1-6	TGTGCCAGCAGCCCGAGGGGTTCCTATAATTCGCCCCTCCACTTT	CASSPRGSYNSPLHF
-	few	TRBV9	TRBJ2-2	TGTGCCAGCAGCGTGGCTGCGGAGCCGAACACCGGGGAGCTGTTTTTT	CASSVAAEPNTGELFF